Listed here are 15 T cell receptor beta chains from one sample, sequenced in a study of early T cells in non-severe SARS-CoV-2 infection. TCRdb re-called the 5' RACE reads with MiXCR, one entry per CDR3 protein. Of around 46,000 distinct CDR3 sequences detected, around 5.6% appear once; the ten largest clones hold roughly 4.7%. Input material: whole blood. The receptors derive from an adult who was a healthcare worker with PCR-confirmed SARS-CoV-2 infection or an uninfected control (not recorded which).

This clonotype was detected a few times. This chain links TRBV20-1 with TRBJ2-3; 7 positions agree with TRBD1. This CDR3 spans 15 amino acids. V dropped 4 bases and J dropped 0; count of bases not matched to a gene: 7. Germline CDR1 and CDR2: DFQATT and SNEGSKA (reference sequence). CDR3 amino acids: CSATQGGGSTDTQYF. CDR3 nucleotide sequence: TGCAGTGCTACCCAAGGGGGCGGGAGCACAGATACGCAGTATTTT.

This chain links TRBV11-1 with TRBJ1-1; no clear D gene. Trimming stripped 10 bases from V and 0 bases from J, with 12 bases between. Germline lookup yields CDR1 SGHAT and CDR2 FQDESV (reference sequence). The CDR3 sequence is 13 residues long. CDR3 in amino acids: CAIQETVNTEAFF. Written as DNA, the CDR3 is TGTGCCATCCAGGAGACGGTGAACACTGAAGCTTTCTTT.

This clonotype was seen repeatedly, ten times or more. The rearrangement links TRBV7-2 to TRBJ1-2; unclear D gene. The CDR3 has 12 residues. Germline lookup yields CDR1 SGHTA and CDR2 FQGNSA. V lost 6 bases and J 10 bases, leaving 15 bases between the germline ends. The CDR3 is CASSFSTGVYTF. The CDR3 DNA reads TGTGCCAGCAGTTTCTCAACCGGGGTCTACACCTTC.

In this sample, this clonotype turned up many times. The chain has TRBV2 and TRBJ2-1, with D perhaps matching TRBD1 (6 bases). Per germline, CDR1 SNHLY and CDR2 FYNNEI. The V end was cut by 6 bases, the J end by 0 bases, with 12 bases between. The CDR3 is 15 amino acids. The CDR3 nucleotides read TGTGCCAGCAGGAAGGACAGAAGCTCCTACAATGAGCAGTTCTTC. It encodes CASRKDRSSYNEQFF.

With respect to this clonotype: A read error is possible here, since a much larger clone lies one base away. This chain joins TRBV5-1 and TRBJ1-2; D gene unclear. Trimming cost V 4 bases and J 4 bases, with 8 bases left between them. Germline lookup yields CDR1 SGHRS and CDR2 YFSETQ. The CDR3 has 12 residues. CDR3 amino acids: CASSTASYGYTF. The DNA for the CDR3 is TGCGCCAGCAGCACCGCAAGCTATGGCTACACCTTC.

The V and J genes are TRBV27 and TRBJ2-4; 9 bases fit TRBD2. This CDR3 spans 17 amino acids. CDR1 MNHEY and CDR2 SMNVEV come from the germline V gene (reference sequence). V shed 2 bases, J shed 0 bases, and the junction held 5 bases outside the gene matches. This CDR3 reads CASSLAGGPVAKNIQYF. The CDR3, as DNA: TGTGCCAGCAGTTTAGCGGGGGGGCCTGTAGCCAAAAACATTCAGTACTTC.

This clonotype came up many times. The rearrangement joins TRBV12-2 to TRBJ2-6; the DNA was not used to check the table's D call, TRBD1. TRBV12-2 is a listed pseudogene. CDR3 size: 19 residues. The CDR3 DNA is TGTGCAAGTCCCTCAGAGCCGGGACAGGGGTTCTCTGGGGCCAACGTCCTGACTTTC. It codes for CASPSEPGQGFSGANVLTF.

This clonotype came up many times. The chain employs TRBV9 and TRBJ2-3, with no clear D. The CDR3 contains 16 residues. The germline V gene has CDR1 SGDLS and CDR2 YYNGEE. V lost 3 bases to trimming and J lost 3 bases, with 17 bases between them. CDR3 amino acids: CASSAPKASLTDTQYF. The CDR3, as DNA: TGTGCCAGCAGCGCCCCCAAGGCTTCCTTGACAGATACGCAGTATTTT. Full variable domain (remainder filled in from reference TRBV9 and TRBJ2-3): DSGVTQTPKHLITATGQRVTLRCSPRSGDLSVYWYQQSLDQGLQFLIQYYNGEERAKGNILERFSAQQFPDLHSELNLSSLELGDSALYFCASSAPKASLTDTQYFGPGTRLTVL.

The rearrangement links TRBV7-6 to TRBJ2-7, with 12 nucleotides matching TRBD2. The length of the CDR3 is 15 residues. After removal of 1 base from V and 7 bases from J, the junction contained 5 bases not matched to a gene. Germline-derived CDR1 and CDR2 are SGHVS and FNYEAQ. CDR3 DNA: TGTGCCAGCAGCTTAGGACTAGCGGGAGCAACGGAGCAGTACTTC. Translated: CASSLGLAGATEQYF.

The chain employs TRBV29-1 and TRBJ1-1, with D hard to call. This CDR3 is 12 amino acids long. In germline, CDR1 is SQVTM, CDR2 ANQGSEA. V lost 7 bases and J 4 bases, leaving 13 bases between the germline ends. The chain's CDR3 is CSGESKGTEAFF. DNA for the CDR3: TGCAGCGGGGAGAGTAAGGGCACTGAAGCTTTCTTT.

This clonotype was detected ten times or more. The V call is TRBV11-2, the J call TRBJ2-3, with 8 bases fitting TRBD2. CDR1 is SGHAT and CDR2 is FQNNGV in the germline V gene. V was pared by 2 bases and J by 3 bases, with 4 bases of the junction left unmatched. The CDR3 length is 15 residues. CDR3 bases: TGTGCCAGCAGCTTACGCGGGGGGCAAACAGATACGCAGTATTTT. As protein: CASSLRGGQTDTQYF.

This clonotype was detected many times. The J gene is TRBJ2-5, the V gene TRBV5-4, with TRBD2 matching over 14 bases. J was trimmed by 3 bases and V by 1 base; bases with no gene match: 8. The CDR3 is 18 residues long. Germline-derived CDR1 and CDR2 are SGHNT and YYREEE (reference sequence). Written as DNA, the CDR3 is TGTGCCAGCAGCTTGTGGTTGTGGACTAGCGGGGGGAAAGAGACCCAGTACTTC. Translation gives CASSLWLWTSGGKETQYF.

The rearrangement links TRBV25-1 to TRBJ2-2; D is perhaps TRBD1 (6 bases). CDR1 is MGHDK and CDR2 is SYGVNS in the germline V gene. The CDR3 spans 16 residues. The V and J ends lost 3 bases and 3 bases respectively, with 14 bases between them. CDR3 amino acids: CASSERERGYTGELFF. CDR3 in DNA: TGTGCCAGCAGTGAGAGGGAGAGGGGGTACACCGGGGAGCTGTTTTTT.

The V gene is TRBV2, the J gene TRBJ2-1; maybe TRBD2 (6 bases). The CDR3 extends over 14 amino acids. Germline lookup yields CDR1 SNHLY and CDR2 FYNNEI. V was pared by 8 bases and J by 6 bases, with 17 bases between. The CDR3 reads CASVRDWSSNEQFF. The DNA of the CDR3 is TGTGCCAGCGTAAGGGACTGGAGTTCCAATGAGCAGTTCTTC.

This clonotype was observed at least ten times. The chain recombines TRBV6-5 with TRBJ1-3, with TRBD1 as a possible D gene (5 bases). CDR1 MNHEY and CDR2 SVGAGI come from the germline V gene. The CDR3 totals 16 residues. Trimming shortened V by 6 bases and J by 6 bases, and 21 bases separated the two germline ends. As DNA, the CDR3 is TGTGCCAGCAGCTCTACCACTAGGAGGACATCAAACACCATATATTTT. As protein: CASSSTTRRTSNTIYF.